This TCR beta chain was retrieved from a study of blood T cell repertoires in COVID-19. Turning to the study itself: COVID-19 samples collected from the United States, Italy and Spain covered acute and convalescent phases.

Germline trimming cut 5 bases from V and 5 bases from J; bases unmatched to any gene: 5. Looked up from germline, CDR1 is LNHDA and CDR2 is SQIVND (reference sequence). The CDR3 is 15 amino acids. In the authors' methods: Amplified reference gene primers provided the basis for estimating nucleated cell counts. The method was immunoSEQ multiplex PCR; TCRdb's version includes in-frame clones alone and lacks a portion of them. That table supplies the V and J calls and clone size; D and trimming were determined from the DNA. The repertoire holds 130,000 or so clones, with 80% to 90% as singletons. V gene TRBV19 combines with J gene TRBJ1-4, with TRBD1 matching over 10 bases. The specimen sequenced was peripheral blood. This TCR came from a man between 45 and 60 years old with active or convalescent COVID-19. Written as DNA, the CDR3 is TGTGCCAGTAGTGTCCGACAGGGGGCAAATGAAAAACTGTTTTTT. It specifies CASSVRQGANEKLFF. Looking up the rest from reference TRBV19 and TRBJ1-4 gives the full variable domain: DGGITQSPKYLFRKEGQNVTLSCEQNLNHDAMYWYRQDPGQGLRLIYYSQIVNDFQKGDIAEGYSVSREKKESFPLTVTSAQKNPTAFYLCASSVRQGANEKLFFGSGTQLSVL.